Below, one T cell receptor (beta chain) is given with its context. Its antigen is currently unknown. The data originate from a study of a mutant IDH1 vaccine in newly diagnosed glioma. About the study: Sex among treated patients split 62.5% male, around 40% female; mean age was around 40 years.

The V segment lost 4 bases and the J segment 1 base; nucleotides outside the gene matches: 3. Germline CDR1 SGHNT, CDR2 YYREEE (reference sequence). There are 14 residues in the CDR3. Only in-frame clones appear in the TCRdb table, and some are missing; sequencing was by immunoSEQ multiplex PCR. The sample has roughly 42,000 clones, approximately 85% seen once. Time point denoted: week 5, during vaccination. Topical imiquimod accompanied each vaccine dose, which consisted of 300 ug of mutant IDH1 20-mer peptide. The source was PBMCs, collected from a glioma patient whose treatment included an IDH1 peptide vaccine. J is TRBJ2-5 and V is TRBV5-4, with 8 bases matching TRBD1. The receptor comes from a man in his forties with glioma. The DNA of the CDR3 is TGTGCCAGCAGCGCGCAGGGGGCCCAAGAGACCCAGTACTTC. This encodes CASSAQGAQETQYF.